Below, one TCR beta chain is given with its context. It was with 60 Vbeta and 13 Jbeta primers that the PCR ran. Sequencing used immunoSEQ multiplex PCR; TCRdb keeps in-frame clones, though not all of them. The profile shows 150,000 to 200,000 clones, about 13% of them singletons. These data belong to a study of cytomegalovirus exposure and HLA in healthy donors. Study context: Earlier work reported 100 million or so unique TCR beta sequences from about 180 million T cells.

The CDR3 runs 15 residues. The germline V gene has CDR1 LNHDA and CDR2 SQIVND (reference sequence). Losses at the gene ends were 3 bases for V and 6 bases for J; bases not matched to a gene: 9. Sequencing was carried out using PBMCs. The J gene is TRBJ1-2, the V gene TRBV19, with 8 positions matching TRBD1. The source of this sequence is a man aged 50 or older in good health and CMV-seropositive. The CDR3 sequence: CASSILPTGGNGYTF. CDR3 DNA: TGTGCCAGTAGTATCCTTCCCACAGGGGGAAATGGCTACACCTTC.